The clone carrying this T cell receptor (beta chain) showed up many times. Its antigen remains unidentified. CDR3 length: 14 residues. V was clipped by 5 bases and J by 2 bases, with 14 bases between them. Per the germline V gene, CDR1 is SGHKS and CDR2 is YYEKEE (reference sequence). This sample is part of a study of blood T cells in healthy people across ages. A J-beta primer mix and a sample-barcoded 5' primer were used in a second PCR of roughly 6 to 11 cycles. TCRdb recomputed calls from the 5' RACE reads with MiXCR, one row per CDR3 protein. The sample carries about 620,000 distinct CDR3 sequences, 21% recorded once. Study-wide findings and caveats: Lack of knowledge of donor CMV status possibly confounded expanded clonotype changes.

The TCR sequence derives from a man in his 70s in good health. The rearrangement links TRBV5-5 to TRBJ2-7; possible D gene TRBD1, 5 bases. The sequenced sample consisted of blood. This CDR3 reads CASRSAQGPYEQYF. In DNA form, the CDR3 reads TGTGCCAGCAGATCCGCCCAGGGTCCCTACGAGCAGTACTTC.